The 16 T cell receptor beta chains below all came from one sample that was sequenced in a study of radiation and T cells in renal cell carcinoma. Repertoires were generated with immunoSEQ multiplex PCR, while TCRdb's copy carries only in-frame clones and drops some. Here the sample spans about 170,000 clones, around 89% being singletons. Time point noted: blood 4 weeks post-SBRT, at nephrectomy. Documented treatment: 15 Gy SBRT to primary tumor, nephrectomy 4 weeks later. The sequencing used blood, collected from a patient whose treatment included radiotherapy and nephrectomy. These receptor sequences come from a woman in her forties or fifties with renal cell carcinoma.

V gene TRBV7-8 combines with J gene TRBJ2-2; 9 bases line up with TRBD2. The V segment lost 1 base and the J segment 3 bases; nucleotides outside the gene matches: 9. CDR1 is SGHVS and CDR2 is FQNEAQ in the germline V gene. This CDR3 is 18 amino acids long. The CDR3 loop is CASSLERWLAGYTGELFF. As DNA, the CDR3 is TGTGCCAGCAGCTTAGAACGGTGGCTAGCGGGGTACACCGGGGAGCTGTTTTTT.

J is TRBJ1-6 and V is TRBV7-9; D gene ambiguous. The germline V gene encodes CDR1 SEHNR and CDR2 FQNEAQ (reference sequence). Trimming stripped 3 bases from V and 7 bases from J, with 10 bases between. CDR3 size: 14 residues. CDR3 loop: CASSLDGSNSPLHF. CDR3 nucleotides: TGTGCCAGCAGCTTGGACGGTTCCAATTCACCCCTCCACTTT.

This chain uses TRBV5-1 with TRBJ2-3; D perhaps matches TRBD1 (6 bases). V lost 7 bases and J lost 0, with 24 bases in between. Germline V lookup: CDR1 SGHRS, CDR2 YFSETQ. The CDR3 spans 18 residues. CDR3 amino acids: CASLRGLPDFLSTDTQYF. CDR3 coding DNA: TGCGCCAGCCTAAGGGGGTTACCGGACTTTCTTAGCACAGATACGCAGTATTTT.

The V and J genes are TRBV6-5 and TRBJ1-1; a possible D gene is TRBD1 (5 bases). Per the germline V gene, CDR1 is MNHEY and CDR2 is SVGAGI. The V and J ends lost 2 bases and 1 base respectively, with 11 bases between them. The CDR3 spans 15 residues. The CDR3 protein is CASSYAAGWNTEAFF. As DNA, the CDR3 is TGTGCCAGCAGTTACGCGGCAGGGTGGAACACTGAAGCTTTCTTT.

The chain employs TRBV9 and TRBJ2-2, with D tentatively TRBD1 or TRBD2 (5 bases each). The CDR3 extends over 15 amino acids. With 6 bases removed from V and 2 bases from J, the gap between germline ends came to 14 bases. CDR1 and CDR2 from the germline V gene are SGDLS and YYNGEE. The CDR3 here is CASTAGDLNTGELFF. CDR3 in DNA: TGTGCCAGCACCGCCGGGGACCTTAACACCGGGGAGCTGTTTTTT.

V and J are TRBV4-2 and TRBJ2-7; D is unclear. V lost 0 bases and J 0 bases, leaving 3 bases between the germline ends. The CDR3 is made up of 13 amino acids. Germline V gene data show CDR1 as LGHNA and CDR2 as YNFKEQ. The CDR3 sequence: CASSQDLSYEQYF. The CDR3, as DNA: TGTGCCAGCAGCCAAGACCTCTCCTACGAGCAGTACTTC.

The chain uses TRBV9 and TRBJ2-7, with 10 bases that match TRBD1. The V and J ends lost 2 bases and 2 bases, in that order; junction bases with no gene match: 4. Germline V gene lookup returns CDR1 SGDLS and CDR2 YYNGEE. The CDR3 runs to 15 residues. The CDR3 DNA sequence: TGTGCCAGCAGCGTGGGGACAGGGGTTGCCTACGAGCAGTACTTC. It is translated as CASSVGTGVAYEQYF.

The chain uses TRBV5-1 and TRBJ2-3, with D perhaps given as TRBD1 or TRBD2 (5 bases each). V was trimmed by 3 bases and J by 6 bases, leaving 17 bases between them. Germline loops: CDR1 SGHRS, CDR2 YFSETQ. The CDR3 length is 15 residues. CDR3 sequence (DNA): TGCGCCAGCAGCTCCGGGGACGGATCCGCCGATACGCAGTATTTT. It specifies CASSSGDGSADTQYF.

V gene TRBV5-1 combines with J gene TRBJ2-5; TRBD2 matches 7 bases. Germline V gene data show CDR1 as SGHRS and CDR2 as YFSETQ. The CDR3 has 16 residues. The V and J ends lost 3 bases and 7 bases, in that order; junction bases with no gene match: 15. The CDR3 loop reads CASSSRVEGTGGTQYF. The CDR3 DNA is TGCGCCAGCAGCTCCCGAGTCGAGGGTACGGGGGGGACCCAGTACTTC.

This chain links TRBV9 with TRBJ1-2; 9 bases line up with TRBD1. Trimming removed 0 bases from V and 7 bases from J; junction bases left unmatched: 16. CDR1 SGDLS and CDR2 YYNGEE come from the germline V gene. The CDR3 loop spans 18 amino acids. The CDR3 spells CASSVVRNLGTGMGGYTF. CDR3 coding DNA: TGTGCCAGCAGCGTAGTTCGCAATTTGGGGACAGGGATGGGTGGCTACACCTTC.

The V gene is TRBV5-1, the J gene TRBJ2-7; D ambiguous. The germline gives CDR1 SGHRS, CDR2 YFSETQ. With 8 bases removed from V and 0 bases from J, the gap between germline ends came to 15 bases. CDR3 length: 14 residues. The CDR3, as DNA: TGCGCCAGTCGCTACGAGTTGGCCTCCTACGAGCAGTACTTC. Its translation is CASRYELASYEQYF.

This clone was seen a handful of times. The CDR3 DNA reads TGTGCCAGCAGTTACTCACAGGGTCATCAGCCCCAGCATTTT. This encodes CASSYSQGHQPQHF. The rearrangement links TRBV6-5 to TRBJ1-5, with a possible D match to TRBD1 (6 bases). V was pared by 0 bases and J by 5 bases, with 8 bases between. This CDR3 region has 14 residues. Germline values: CDR1 MNHEY, CDR2 SVGAGI.

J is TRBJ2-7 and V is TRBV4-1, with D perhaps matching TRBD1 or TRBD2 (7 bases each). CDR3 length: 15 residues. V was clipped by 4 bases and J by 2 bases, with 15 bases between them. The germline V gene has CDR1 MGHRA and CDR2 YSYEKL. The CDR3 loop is CASSLRGGQAYEQYF. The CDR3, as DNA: TGCGCCAGCAGCCTCAGGGGGGGACAAGCCTACGAGCAGTACTTC.

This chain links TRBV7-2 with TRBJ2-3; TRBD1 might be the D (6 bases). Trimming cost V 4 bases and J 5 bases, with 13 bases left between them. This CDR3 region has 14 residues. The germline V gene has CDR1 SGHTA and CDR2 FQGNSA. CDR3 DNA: TGTGCCAGCAGCTGGACAGCCCAGGGAGATACGCAGTATTTT. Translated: CASSWTAQGDTQYF.

The DNA of the CDR3 is TGTGCCAGCAGCCGGGGGGGGACAGGGACCCCGGAGACCCAGTACTTC. Its protein is CASSRGGTGTPETQYF. The chain joins TRBV11-3 to TRBJ2-5; the D gene is possibly TRBD1 (9 bases). V lost 5 bases and J lost 5, with 21 bases in between. From germline, CDR1 is SGHNT and CDR2 YENEEA. The CDR3 loop spans 16 amino acids.

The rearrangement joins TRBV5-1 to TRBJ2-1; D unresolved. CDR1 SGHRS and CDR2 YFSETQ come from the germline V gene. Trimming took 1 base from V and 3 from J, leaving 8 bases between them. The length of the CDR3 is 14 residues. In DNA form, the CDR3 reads TGCGCCAGCAGCTTGCTGGTTGGCTACAATGAGCAGTTCTTC. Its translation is CASSLLVGYNEQFF.